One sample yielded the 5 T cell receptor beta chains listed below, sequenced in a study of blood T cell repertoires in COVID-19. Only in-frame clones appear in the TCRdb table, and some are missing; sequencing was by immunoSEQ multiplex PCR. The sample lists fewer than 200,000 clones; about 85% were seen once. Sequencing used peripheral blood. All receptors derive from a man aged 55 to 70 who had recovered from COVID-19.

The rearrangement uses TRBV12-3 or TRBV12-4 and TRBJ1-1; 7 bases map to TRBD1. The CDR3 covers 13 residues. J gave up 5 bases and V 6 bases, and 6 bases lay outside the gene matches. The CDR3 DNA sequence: TGTGCCAGCAGGCGGGACAGTGAAACTGAAGCTTTCTTT. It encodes CASRRDSETEAFF.

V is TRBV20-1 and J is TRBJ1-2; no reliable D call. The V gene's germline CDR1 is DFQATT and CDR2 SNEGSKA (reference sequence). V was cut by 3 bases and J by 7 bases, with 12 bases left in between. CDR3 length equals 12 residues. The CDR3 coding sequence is TGCAGTGCTAGTAGCGGTATCGGTGGCTACACCTTC. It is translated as CSASSGIGGYTF.

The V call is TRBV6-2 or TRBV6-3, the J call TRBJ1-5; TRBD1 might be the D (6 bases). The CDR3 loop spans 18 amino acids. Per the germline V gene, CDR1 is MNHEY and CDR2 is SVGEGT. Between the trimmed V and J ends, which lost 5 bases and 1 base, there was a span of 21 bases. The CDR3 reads CASSRLFGSGQSNQPQHF. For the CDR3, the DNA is TGTGCCAGCAGTCGGCTATTCGGGTCTGGACAGAGCAATCAGCCCCAGCATTTT.

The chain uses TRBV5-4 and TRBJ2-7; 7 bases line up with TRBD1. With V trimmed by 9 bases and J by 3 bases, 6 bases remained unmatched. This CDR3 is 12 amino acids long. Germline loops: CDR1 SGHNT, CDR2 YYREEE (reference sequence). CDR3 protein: CATGTEHYEQYF. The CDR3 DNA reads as TGTGCCACCGGGACAGAGCACTACGAGCAGTACTTC.

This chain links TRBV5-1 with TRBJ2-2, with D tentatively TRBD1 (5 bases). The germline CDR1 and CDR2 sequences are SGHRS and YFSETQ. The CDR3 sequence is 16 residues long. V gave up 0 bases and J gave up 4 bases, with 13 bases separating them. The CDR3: CASSLGAGLGTGELFF. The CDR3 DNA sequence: TGCGCCAGCAGCTTGGGAGCAGGGCTCGGCACCGGGGAGCTGTTTTTT.